The 29 T cell receptor beta chains below were found in one sample sequenced in a study of T-cell reconstitution after alpha-beta-depleted transplantation in children. TCRbeta library construction was performed incorporating unique molecular identifiers. TCRdb reprocessed the PCR reads with MiXCR, giving one entry per CDR3 protein. The sample consists of 700,000 to 950,000 distinct CDR3 sequences, 16% of them appearing once. This specimen was PBMCs, mostly from graft donor cells, taken 360 days after TCRalphabeta/CD19-depleted stem cell transplant. The receptors derive from a male patient younger than 18 who had a stem cell transplant for acute lymphoblastic leukemia, so the T cells may come from the graft donor.

This clonotype came up many times. V and J are TRBV15 and TRBJ2-7, with a weak D call TRBD2 (5 bases). Trimming removed 5 bases from V and 2 bases from J, with 16 bases in between. CDR3 length equals 15 residues. Germline CDR1 and CDR2: LNHNV and YYDKDF (reference sequence). The CDR3 loop reads CATSEEASKTYEQYF. The CDR3 DNA is TGTGCCACCAGCGAGGAGGCGTCAAAGACCTACGAGCAGTACTTC. Drawing the rest from reference TRBV15 and TRBJ2-7, the complete variable domain is DAMVIQNPRYQVTQFGKPVTLSCSQTLNHNVMYWYQQKSSQAPKLLFHYYDKDFNNEADTPDNFQSRRPNTSFCFLDIRSPGLGDTAMYLCATSEEASKTYEQYFGPGTRLTVT.

The gene calls are TRBV19 and TRBJ2-3; maybe TRBD2 (5 bases). The germline V and J ends were trimmed by 6 bases and 2 bases, with 15 bases remaining between them. CDR1 and CDR2 from the germline V gene are LNHDA and SQIVND (reference sequence). This CDR3 is 15 amino acids long. The CDR3 bases are TGTGCCAGTAGCGACATTAGCGATCCCACAGATACGCAGTATTTT. As protein: CASSDISDPTDTQYF.

The chain joins TRBV29-1 to TRBJ1-1; 7 nucleotides line up with TRBD1. This CDR3 comprises 13 residues. CDR1 and CDR2 from the germline V gene are SQVTM and ANQGSEA. Losses at the gene ends were 8 bases for V and 5 bases for J; bases not matched to a gene: 11. The DNA for the CDR3 is TGCAGCTCGTTACAGGGGTCGGGGACTGAAGCTTTCTTT. Protein product: CSSLQGSGTEAFF.

This rearrangement joins TRBV5-1 to TRBJ2-5, with a tentative D call TRBD2 (5 bases). Germline V CDR1 and CDR2: SGHRS, YFSETQ. There are 13 residues in the CDR3. Trimming cost V 4 bases and J 5 bases, with 12 bases left between them. The CDR3 here is CASSRLGEETQYF. The DNA for the CDR3 is TGCGCCAGCAGCAGGCTCGGGGAGGAGACCCAGTACTTC.

This clonotype has just a few counts. This chain connects TRBV4-1 to TRBJ2-7; weak D call: TRBD2 (5 bases). The CDR3 runs to 13 residues. The V end lost 5 bases, the J end lost 0 bases, and 8 bases lay between the germline ends. CDR1 is MGHRA, CDR2 YSYEKL, per germline. In nucleotides, the CDR3 is TGCGCCAGCAGCACCACTAGCTCCTACGAGCAGTACTTC. It codes for CASSTTSSYEQYF.

This clonotype was seen a handful of times. The V gene is TRBV12-3 or TRBV12-4, the J gene TRBJ2-3; 14 nucleotides agree with TRBD2. There are 16 residues in the CDR3. V lost 5 bases to trimming and J lost 6 bases; unmatched junction nucleotides: 7. The CDR3 region has the DNA TGTGCCAGCAGTCCCCCGACTAGCGGGAGGGCCGATACGCAGTATTTT. Translation: CASSPPTSGRADTQYF.

The V and J genes are TRBV20-1 and TRBJ2-7; D unresolved. The V end was cut by 1 base, the J end by 2 bases, with 6 bases between. Germline V gene lookup returns CDR1 DFQATT and CDR2 SNEGSKA (reference sequence). The CDR3 sequence is 12 residues long. CDR3 protein: CSARGITYEQYF. The CDR3 region has the DNA TGCAGTGCTAGAGGCATTACCTACGAGCAGTACTTC.

The rearrangement joins TRBV4-1 to TRBJ2-2, with a weak D call TRBD2 (5 bases). The CDR3 has 13 residues. Looked up from germline, CDR1 is MGHRA and CDR2 is YSYEKL. V was shortened by 6 bases and J by 8 bases, with 13 bases between the two germline ends. Written as DNA, the CDR3 is TGCGCCAGCAGAGCTCCGGGGTCGGGGGAGCTGTTTTTT. Translating gives CASRAPGSGELFF.

This clonotype was picked up a small number of times. V is TRBV29-1 and J is TRBJ1-2, with 9 bases fitting TRBD1. Germline assignment: CDR1 SQVTM and CDR2 ANQGSEA. The CDR3 contains 12 residues. J lost 5 bases, V lost 5 bases, and 3 bases had no gene match. In nucleotides, the CDR3 is TGCAGCGTTCCCGGACAGGGGTATGGCTACACCTTC. As protein: CSVPGQGYGYTF.

The chain links TRBV4-1 to TRBJ2-7; D is uncertain. The CDR3 is 13 residues long. The V and J ends lost 4 bases and 3 bases respectively, with 10 bases between them. The germline gives CDR1 MGHRA, CDR2 YSYEKL. The CDR3 sequence is CASSRIRGYEQYF. The DNA of the CDR3 is TGCGCCAGCAGCCGAATACGAGGCTACGAGCAGTACTTC.

The chain employs TRBV29-1 and TRBJ2-1; D gene unclear. V gave up 7 bases and J gave up 7 bases, with 8 bases separating them. CDR1 and CDR2 from the germline V gene are SQVTM and ANQGSEA. This CDR3 region has 10 residues. CDR3 amino acids: CSGQRNEQFF. The CDR3 DNA follows: TGCAGCGGTCAGCGAAATGAGCAGTTCTTC.

This clonotype was seen ten or more times. This chain uses TRBV20-1 with TRBJ2-1, with 12 bases that match TRBD2. The CDR3 contains 16 residues. In germline, CDR1 is DFQATT, CDR2 SNEGSKA (reference sequence). V shed 1 base, J shed 0 bases, and the junction held 1 base outside the gene matches. CDR3 nucleotide sequence: TGCAGTGCTAGAGTGACTAGCGGGAGCTCCTACAATGAGCAGTTCTTC. Protein sequence: CSARVTSGSSYNEQFF.

J is TRBJ2-5 and V is TRBV6-1, with D possibly being TRBD1 (5 bases). The CDR3 runs to 15 residues. Germline CDR1 is MNHNS and CDR2 is SASEGT. V was clipped by 5 bases and J by 0 bases, with 13 bases between them. The DNA for the CDR3 is TGTGCCAGCAGTCCCCAGGGCAGTCACCAAGAGACCCAGTACTTC. Protein sequence: CASSPQGSHQETQYF.

The gene calls are TRBV12-3 or TRBV12-4 and TRBJ2-1; possibly TRBD2 for D (6 bases). The CDR3 has 13 residues. Trimming removed 6 bases at V and 13 bases at J, with 19 bases between. CDR3 loop: CASSPGLRGVQFF. CDR3 DNA sequence: TGTGCCAGCAGCCCGGGACTGAGGGGAGTTCAGTTCTTC.

This clonotype appeared many times. This chain uses TRBV12-3 or TRBV12-4 with TRBJ2-1; D call uncertain. This CDR3 has 12 residues. V gave up 6 bases and J gave up 6 bases, with 9 bases separating them. Here the CDR3 reads CASSPPTNEQFF. CDR3 sequence (DNA): TGTGCCAGCAGCCCCCCGACCAATGAGCAGTTCTTC.

This clonotype was detected a few times. This sequence joins TRBV9 and TRBJ2-1, with D unclear. The CDR3 totals 17 residues. With 4 bases removed from V and 1 base from J, the gap between germline ends came to 18 bases. The V gene's germline CDR1 is SGDLS and CDR2 YYNGEE. The CDR3 sequence: CASSPTLGEGSYNEQFF. CDR3 nucleotide sequence: TGTGCCAGCAGCCCAACTCTAGGAGAAGGATCCTACAATGAGCAGTTCTTC.

The table lists this clonotype with a count of one. This chain connects TRBV7-6 to TRBJ2-6; no definite D call. The CDR3 covers 16 residues. CDR1 and CDR2 from the germline V gene are SGHVS and FNYEAQ. V lost 0 bases, J lost 0 bases, and 6 bases lay in between. CDR3 region: CASSLAPNSGANVLTF. In nucleotides, the CDR3 is TGTGCCAGCAGCTTAGCGCCCAACTCTGGGGCCAACGTCCTGACTTTC.

The gene calls are TRBV2 and TRBJ2-7, with 8 nucleotides matching TRBD1. Germline CDR1 and CDR2: SNHLY and FYNNEI. V trimming: 8 bases; J trimming: 4 bases; junction bases outside the gene matches: 13. The length of the CDR3 is 15 residues. The CDR3 reads CASAKGGQGAYEQYF. CDR3 in DNA: TGTGCCAGCGCCAAAGGAGGGCAGGGGGCGTACGAGCAGTACTTC.

V and J are TRBV2 and TRBJ2-1; D is possibly TRBD2 (6 bases). The germline V gene encodes CDR1 SNHLY and CDR2 FYNNEI. The CDR3 loop spans 12 amino acids. Trimming left V 11 bases short and J 9 bases short, with 17 bases between. CDR3 protein: CACRDSIGEQFF. CDR3 coding DNA: TGTGCCTGTCGGGACTCCATCGGTGAGCAGTTCTTC.

V usage is TRBV5-1 and J usage is TRBJ2-7, with D perhaps being TRBD1 or TRBD2 (5 bases each). CDR3 length equals 14 residues. Trimming removed 5 bases from V and 6 bases from J, with 18 bases in between. From germline, CDR1 is SGHRS and CDR2 YFSETQ. CDR3 bases: TGCGCCAGCAGACCTAGAACGGAGAGGGGCGAGCAGTACTTC. Amino acids: CASRPRTERGEQYF.

In its sample, this clonotype was seen a few times. V usage is TRBV4-2 and J usage is TRBJ2-1; 9 nucleotides line up with TRBD2. Germline CDR1 LGHNA, CDR2 YNFKEQ. Trimming cost V 1 base and J 6 bases; bases outside gene matches: 7. The CDR3 contains 16 residues. CDR3 bases: TGTGCCAGCAGCCAAGTCGCGGGAGGGCCCCTCAATGAGCAGTTCTTC. Its translation: CASSQVAGGPLNEQFF.

This clonotype was recorded a few times. The CDR3 loop reads CASSGEGDRALTKNIQYF. In nucleotides, the CDR3 is TGCGCCAGCAGCGGAGAGGGGGACAGGGCTCTCACCAAAAACATTCAGTACTTC. The J gene is TRBJ2-4, the V gene TRBV5-1, with 9 bases fitting TRBD1. The junction had 13 bases not matched to a gene; V was cut back by 4 bases and J by 2 bases. Germline lookup yields CDR1 SGHRS and CDR2 YFSETQ. This CDR3 is built from 18 residues.

This clonotype was counted only a few times. This chain joins TRBV7-8 and TRBJ2-7, with D maybe TRBD2 (6 bases). Deletions cut 0 bases from V and 0 bases from J, with 9 bases between. The CDR3 is 15 residues long. The germline CDR1 and CDR2 sequences are SGHVS and FQNEAQ. The CDR3: CASSLAGRPSYEQYF. DNA of the CDR3: TGTGCCAGCAGCTTAGCGGGGAGGCCCTCCTACGAGCAGTACTTC.

The chain carries TRBV6-5 and TRBJ2-7; D gene uncertain. Trimming cost V 0 bases and J 5 bases, with 11 bases left between them. The CDR3 consists of 14 residues. Germline values: CDR1 MNHEY, CDR2 SVGAGI. The CDR3 DNA is TGTGCCAGCAGTTACTCTAGGGAAATGAACGAGCAGTACTTC. Amino acids: CASSYSREMNEQYF.

This chain joins TRBV3-1 and TRBJ2-2; tentative D call: TRBD1 (6 bases). Looked up from germline, CDR1 is LGHDT and CDR2 is YNNKEL (reference sequence). CDR3 length: 15 amino acids. V lost 4 bases and J 6 bases, leaving 15 bases between the germline ends. CDR3 coding DNA: TGTGCCAGCAGCCCGATAACAGGGTGGGCCGGGGAGCTGTTTTTT. It translates to CASSPITGWAGELFF.

The CDR3: CASSLAARERAEEQYF. In DNA form, the CDR3 reads TGCGCCAGCAGCTTGGCCGCGCGGGAGCGGGCAGAAGAGCAGTACTTC. The V gene is TRBV5-1, the J gene TRBJ2-7; TRBD2 agrees at 7 bases. Germline V gene lookup returns CDR1 SGHRS and CDR2 YFSETQ. The CDR3 length is 16 residues. Trimming cost V 0 bases and J 7 bases; bases outside gene matches: 13.

J is TRBJ2-7 and V is TRBV29-1, with D unresolved. The CDR3 consists of 12 residues. CDR1 SQVTM and CDR2 ANQGSEA come from the germline V gene. The V end lost 8 bases, the J end lost 2 bases, and 13 bases lay between the germline ends. The CDR3 loop is CSKLKCPYEQYF. CDR3 DNA: TGCAGCAAACTCAAGTGTCCCTACGAGCAGTACTTC.

This clonotype showed up just a few times. This chain's CDR3 is CASSLEGYGGYTF. The CDR3 coding sequence is TGCGCCAGCAGCTTGGAAGGGTACGGTGGCTACACCTTC. The chain links TRBV5-1 to TRBJ1-2; no clear D gene. The V end lost 0 bases, the J end lost 7 bases, and 10 bases lay between the germline ends. From germline, CDR1 is SGHRS and CDR2 YFSETQ. The CDR3 consists of 13 residues.

This clonotype appeared a few times. The V gene is TRBV7-2, the J gene TRBJ2-1; D gene unclear. Looked up from germline, CDR1 is SGHTA and CDR2 is FQGNSA. The germline V and J ends were trimmed by 7 bases and 6 bases, with 19 bases remaining between them. The CDR3 has 15 amino acids. CDR3 in amino acids: CASNLIAGFSNEQFF. CDR3 coding DNA: TGTGCCAGCAACCTGATCGCCGGGTTCTCCAATGAGCAGTTCTTC.